This TCR beta chain was identified during a study of cytomegalovirus exposure and HLA in healthy donors. This clone was counted between two and nine times. In the PCR, 60 Vbeta and 13 Jbeta primers were used. The method was immunoSEQ multiplex PCR; TCRdb's version includes in-frame clones alone and lacks a portion of them. The sample yields around 180,000 clones, roughly 80% seen once. Germline V CDR1 and CDR2: MGHRA, YSYEKL. The CDR3 is 15 amino acids. The junction had 2 bases not matched to a gene; V was cut back by 0 bases and J by 4 bases. The clonotype was recovered from a male donor in good health and CMV-seronegative. Sequencing was carried out using PBMCs. The chain has TRBV4-1 and TRBJ2-2; 7 nucleotides match TRBD1. The CDR3 DNA reads as TGCGCCAGCAGCCAAGAAGGGACAGCCACCGGGGAGCTGTTTTTT. This sequence encodes CASSQEGTATGELFF.